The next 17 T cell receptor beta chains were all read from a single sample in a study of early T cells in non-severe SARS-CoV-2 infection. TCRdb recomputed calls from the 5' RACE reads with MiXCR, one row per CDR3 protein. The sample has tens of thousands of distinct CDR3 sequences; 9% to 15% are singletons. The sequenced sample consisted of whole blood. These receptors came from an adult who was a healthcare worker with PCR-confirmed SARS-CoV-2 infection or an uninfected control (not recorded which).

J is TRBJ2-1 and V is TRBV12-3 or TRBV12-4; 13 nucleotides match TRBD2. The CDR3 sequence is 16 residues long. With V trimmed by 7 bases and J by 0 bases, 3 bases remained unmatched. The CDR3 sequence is CASKGLAGHSYNEQFF. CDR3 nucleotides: TGTGCCAGCAAGGGACTAGCGGGACACTCCTACAATGAGCAGTTCTTC.

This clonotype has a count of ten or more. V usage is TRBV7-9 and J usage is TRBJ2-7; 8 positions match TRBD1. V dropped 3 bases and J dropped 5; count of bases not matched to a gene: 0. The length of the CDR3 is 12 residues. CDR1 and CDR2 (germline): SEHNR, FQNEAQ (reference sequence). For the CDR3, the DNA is TGTGCCAGCAGCTTGACAGGGGACGAGCAGTACTTC. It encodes CASSLTGDEQYF.

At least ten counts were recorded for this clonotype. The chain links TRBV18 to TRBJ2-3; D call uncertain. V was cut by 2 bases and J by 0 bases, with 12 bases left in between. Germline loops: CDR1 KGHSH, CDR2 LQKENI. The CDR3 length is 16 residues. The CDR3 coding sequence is TGTGCCAGCTCACCAATCTACGGCAAAAGCACAGATACGCAGTATTTT. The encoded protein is CASSPIYGKSTDTQYF.

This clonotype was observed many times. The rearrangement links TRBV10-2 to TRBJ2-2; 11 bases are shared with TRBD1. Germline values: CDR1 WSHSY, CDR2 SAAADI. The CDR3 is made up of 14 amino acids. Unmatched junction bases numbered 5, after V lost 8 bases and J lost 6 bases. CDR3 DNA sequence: TGCGCCAGCTCCGGGACAGGGGGATCCGGGGAGCTGTTTTTT. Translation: CASSGTGGSGELFF.

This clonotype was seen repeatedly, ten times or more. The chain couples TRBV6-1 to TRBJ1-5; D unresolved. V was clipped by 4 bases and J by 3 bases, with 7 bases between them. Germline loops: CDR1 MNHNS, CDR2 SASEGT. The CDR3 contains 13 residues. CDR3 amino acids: CASSVGINQPQHF. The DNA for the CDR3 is TGTGCCAGCAGTGTGGGGATCAATCAGCCCCAGCATTTT.

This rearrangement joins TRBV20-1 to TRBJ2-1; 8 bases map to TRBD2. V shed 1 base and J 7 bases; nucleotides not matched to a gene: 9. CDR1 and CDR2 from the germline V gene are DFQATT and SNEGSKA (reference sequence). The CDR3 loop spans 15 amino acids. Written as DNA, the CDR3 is TGCAGTGCTAGAGCTTCTAGCGGGTTCAGGAATGAGCAGTTCTTC. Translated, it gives CSARASSGFRNEQFF.

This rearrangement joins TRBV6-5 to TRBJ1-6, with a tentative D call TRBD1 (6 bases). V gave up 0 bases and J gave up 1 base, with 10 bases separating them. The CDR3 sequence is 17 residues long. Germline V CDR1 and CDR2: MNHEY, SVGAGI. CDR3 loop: CASSYSGGASYNSPLHF. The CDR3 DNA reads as TGTGCCAGCAGTTACTCCGGGGGCGCGTCCTATAATTCACCCCTCCACTTT.

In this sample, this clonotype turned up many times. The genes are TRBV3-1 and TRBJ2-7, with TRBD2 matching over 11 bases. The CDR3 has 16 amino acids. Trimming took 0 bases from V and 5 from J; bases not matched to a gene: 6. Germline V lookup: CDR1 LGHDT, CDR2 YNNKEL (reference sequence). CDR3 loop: CASSQDFTSGSNEQYF. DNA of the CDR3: TGTGCCAGCAGCCAAGATTTTACTAGCGGGAGTAACGAGCAGTACTTC.

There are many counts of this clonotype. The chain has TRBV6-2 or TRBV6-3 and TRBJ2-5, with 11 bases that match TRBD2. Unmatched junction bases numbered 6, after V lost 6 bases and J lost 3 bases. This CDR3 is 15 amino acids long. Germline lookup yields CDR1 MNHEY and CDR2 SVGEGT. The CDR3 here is CASRDTSGSKETQYF. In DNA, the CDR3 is TGTGCCAGCAGGGATACTAGCGGGAGCAAAGAGACCCAGTACTTC.

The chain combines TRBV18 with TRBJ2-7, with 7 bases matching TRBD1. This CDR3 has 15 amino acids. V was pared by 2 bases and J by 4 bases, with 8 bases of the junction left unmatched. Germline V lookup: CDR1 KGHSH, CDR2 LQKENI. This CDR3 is CASSPNQGELYEQYF. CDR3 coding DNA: TGTGCCAGCTCACCAAACCAGGGGGAATTATACGAGCAGTACTTC.

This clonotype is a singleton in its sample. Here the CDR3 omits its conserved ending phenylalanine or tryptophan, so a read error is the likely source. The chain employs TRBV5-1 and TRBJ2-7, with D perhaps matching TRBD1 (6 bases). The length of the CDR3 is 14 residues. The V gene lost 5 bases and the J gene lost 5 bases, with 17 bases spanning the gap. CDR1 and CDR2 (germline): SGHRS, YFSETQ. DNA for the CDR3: TGCGCCAGCAGGTATATTGGACAGTTTGACGAGCAGTACCTC. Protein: CASRYIGQFDEQYL.

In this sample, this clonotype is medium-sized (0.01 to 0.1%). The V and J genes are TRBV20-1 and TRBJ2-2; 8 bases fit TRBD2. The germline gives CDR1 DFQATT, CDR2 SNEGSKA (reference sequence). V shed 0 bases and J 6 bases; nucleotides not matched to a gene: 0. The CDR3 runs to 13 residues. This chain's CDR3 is CSAREREAGELFF. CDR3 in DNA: TGCAGTGCTAGAGAGCGGGAGGCCGGGGAGCTGTTTTTT.

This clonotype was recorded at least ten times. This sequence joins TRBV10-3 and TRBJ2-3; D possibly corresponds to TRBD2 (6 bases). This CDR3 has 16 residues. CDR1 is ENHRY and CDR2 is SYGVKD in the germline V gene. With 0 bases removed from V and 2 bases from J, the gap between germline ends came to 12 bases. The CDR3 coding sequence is TGTGCCATCAGTGAGTCGGAGGGGCCTTACACAGATACGCAGTATTTT. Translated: CAISESEGPYTDTQYF.

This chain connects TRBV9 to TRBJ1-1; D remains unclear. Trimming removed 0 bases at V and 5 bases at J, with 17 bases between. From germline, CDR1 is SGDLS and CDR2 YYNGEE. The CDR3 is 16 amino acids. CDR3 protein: CASSVDGSVWATEAFF. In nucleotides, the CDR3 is TGTGCCAGCAGCGTAGATGGATCGGTGTGGGCAACTGAAGCTTTCTTT.

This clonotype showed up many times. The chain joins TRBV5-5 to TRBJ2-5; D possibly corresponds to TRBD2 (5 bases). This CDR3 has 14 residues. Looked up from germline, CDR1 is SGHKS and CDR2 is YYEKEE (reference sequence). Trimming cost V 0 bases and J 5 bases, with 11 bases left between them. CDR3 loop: CASSLGGGEETQYF. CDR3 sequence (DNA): TGTGCCAGCAGCTTGGGAGGTGGGGAGGAGACCCAGTACTTC.

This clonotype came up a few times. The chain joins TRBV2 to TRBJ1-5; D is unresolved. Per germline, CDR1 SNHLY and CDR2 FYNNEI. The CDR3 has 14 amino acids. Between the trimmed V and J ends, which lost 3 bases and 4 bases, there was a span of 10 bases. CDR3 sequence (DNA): TGTGCCAGCAGTGAGGGTCAGAATAATCAGCCCCAGCATTTT. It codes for CASSEGQNNQPQHF.

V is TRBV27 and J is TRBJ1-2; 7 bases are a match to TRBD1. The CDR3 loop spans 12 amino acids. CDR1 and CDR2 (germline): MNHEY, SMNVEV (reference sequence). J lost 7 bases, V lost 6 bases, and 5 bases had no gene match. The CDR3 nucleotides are TGTGCCAGCAGCCGGGACAGACGTGGCTACACCTTC. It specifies CASSRDRRGYTF.